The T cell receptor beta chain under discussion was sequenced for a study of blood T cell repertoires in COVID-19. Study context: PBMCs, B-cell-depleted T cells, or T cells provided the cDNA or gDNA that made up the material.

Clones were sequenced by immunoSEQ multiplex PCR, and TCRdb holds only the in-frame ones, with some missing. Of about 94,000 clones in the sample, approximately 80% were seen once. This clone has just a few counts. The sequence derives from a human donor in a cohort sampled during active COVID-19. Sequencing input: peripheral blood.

The DNA for the CDR3 is TGTGCCAGCAGCTATCGGAGGGGAGAGCACGAGCAGTACTTC. Translation: CASSYRRGEHEQYF. The chain couples TRBV5-4 to TRBJ2-7, with a weak D call TRBD2 (6 bases). The V and J ends lost 3 bases and 5 bases respectively, with 15 bases between them. The CDR3 has 14 amino acids. Germline assignment: CDR1 SGHNT and CDR2 YYREEE (reference sequence).